This entry features one T cell receptor beta chain sequence. Its antigen is not known. This sample is part of a study of shared clonotypes between healthy human individuals. Broader study findings: Depth was large, yet rarefaction showed that sorted-subset sequencing was incomplete. In contrast to clonotypes shared by all four donors, non-shared clonotypes had lower generation probabilities. The donor pool, a small one, limited the genetic and exposure-history diversity represented.

Repertoires were generated with immunoSEQ multiplex PCR, while TCRdb's copy carries only in-frame clones and drops some. The sample has over 2 million clones, less than 95% seen once. This CDR3 comprises 14 residues. The V gene lost 3 bases and the J gene lost 2 bases, with 11 bases spanning the gap. The germline V gene encodes CDR1 MNHEY and CDR2 SMNVEV (reference sequence). CD45RO-negative cells were positively selected for CCR7, leaving out terminally differentiated effector memory CD45RA+ cells. Sequencing used naive CD8+ T cells sorted from blood. The genes are TRBV27 and TRBJ2-7; a possible D gene is TRBD2 (5 bases). The receptor's source is a man aged 18-30 years in good health. This CDR3 is CASSFRGNAYEQYF. CDR3 nucleotides: TGTGCCAGCAGTTTTCGGGGAAACGCCTACGAGCAGTACTTC.